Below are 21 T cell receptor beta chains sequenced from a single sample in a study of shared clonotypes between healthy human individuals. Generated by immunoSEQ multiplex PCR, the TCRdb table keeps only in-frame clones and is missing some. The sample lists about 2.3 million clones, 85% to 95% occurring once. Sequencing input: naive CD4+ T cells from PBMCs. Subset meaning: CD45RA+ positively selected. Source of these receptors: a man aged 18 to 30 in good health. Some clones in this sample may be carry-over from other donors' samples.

In nucleotides, the CDR3 is TGTGCCATCAGCGCGGGACTAGCGGGAAACTCCTACAATGAGCAGTTCTTC. Encoded protein: CAISAGLAGNSYNEQFF. J is TRBJ2-1 and V is TRBV10-3; 13 positions match TRBD2. The V segment lost 6 bases and the J segment 0 bases; nucleotides outside the gene matches: 5. This CDR3 is built from 17 residues. Germline V CDR1 and CDR2: ENHRY, SYGVKD.

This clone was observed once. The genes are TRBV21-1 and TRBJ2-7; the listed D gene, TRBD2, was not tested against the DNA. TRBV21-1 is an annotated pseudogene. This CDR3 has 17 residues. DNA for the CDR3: TGTGCCAGCAGCAAAGCTGGGACTAGCGGGAGCTCCTACGAGCAGTACTTC. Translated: CASSKAGTSGSSYEQYF.

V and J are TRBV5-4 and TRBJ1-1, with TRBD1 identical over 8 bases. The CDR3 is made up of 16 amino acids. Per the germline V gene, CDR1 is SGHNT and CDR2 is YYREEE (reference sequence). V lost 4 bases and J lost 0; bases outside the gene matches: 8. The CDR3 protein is CASSRVQGVMNTEAFF. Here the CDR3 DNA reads TGTGCCAGCAGCCGAGTACAGGGGGTTATGAACACTGAAGCTTTCTTT.

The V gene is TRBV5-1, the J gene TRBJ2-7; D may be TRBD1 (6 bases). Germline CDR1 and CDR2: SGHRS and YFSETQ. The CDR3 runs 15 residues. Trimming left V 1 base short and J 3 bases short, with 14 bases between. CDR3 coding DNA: TGCGCCAGCAGCTTGAATGGGGGCAACTACTACGAGCAGTACTTC. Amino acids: CASSLNGGNYYEQYF.

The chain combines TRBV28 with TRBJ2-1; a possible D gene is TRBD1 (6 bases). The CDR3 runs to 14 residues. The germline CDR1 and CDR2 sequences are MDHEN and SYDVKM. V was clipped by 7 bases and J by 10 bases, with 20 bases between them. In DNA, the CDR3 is TGTGCCAGCACACAGGGCGGTTCGACACGGGAGCAGTTCTTC. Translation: CASTQGGSTREQFF.

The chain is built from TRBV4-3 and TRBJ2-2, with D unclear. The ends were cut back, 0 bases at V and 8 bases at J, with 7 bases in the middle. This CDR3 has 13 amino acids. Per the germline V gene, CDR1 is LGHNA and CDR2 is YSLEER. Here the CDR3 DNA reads TGCGCCAGCAGCCAAGATCTGGGGGGGGAGCTGTTTTTT. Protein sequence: CASSQDLGGELFF.

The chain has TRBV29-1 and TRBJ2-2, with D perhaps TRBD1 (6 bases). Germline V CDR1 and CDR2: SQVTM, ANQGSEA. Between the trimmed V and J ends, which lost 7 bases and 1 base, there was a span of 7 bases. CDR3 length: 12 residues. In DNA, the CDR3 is TGCAGCGGGACAGTGAACACCGGGGAGCTGTTTTTT. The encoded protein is CSGTVNTGELFF.

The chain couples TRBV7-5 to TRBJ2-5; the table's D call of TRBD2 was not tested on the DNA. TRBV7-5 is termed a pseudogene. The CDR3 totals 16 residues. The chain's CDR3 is CVRRLAPGTREETQYF. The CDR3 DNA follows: TGTGTCAGAAGATTAGCCCCCGGGACTAGAGAAGAGACCCAGTACTTC.

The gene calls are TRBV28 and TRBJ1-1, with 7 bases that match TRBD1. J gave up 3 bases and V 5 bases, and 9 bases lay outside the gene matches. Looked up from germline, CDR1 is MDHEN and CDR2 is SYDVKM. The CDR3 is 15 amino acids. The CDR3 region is CASSLGGGRHTEAFF. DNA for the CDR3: TGTGCCAGCAGTCTAGGAGGGGGCAGACACACTGAAGCTTTCTTT.

The CDR3 bases are TGTGCCAGCGGGACTATAACGGGCCTCGAGCAGTACTTC. Protein product: CASGTITGLEQYF. The chain combines TRBV2 with TRBJ2-7, with 7 bases matching TRBD2. Germline V gives CDR1 SNHLY, CDR2 FYNNEI. Losses at the gene ends were 8 bases for V and 6 bases for J; bases not matched to a gene: 10. CDR3 length: 13 residues.

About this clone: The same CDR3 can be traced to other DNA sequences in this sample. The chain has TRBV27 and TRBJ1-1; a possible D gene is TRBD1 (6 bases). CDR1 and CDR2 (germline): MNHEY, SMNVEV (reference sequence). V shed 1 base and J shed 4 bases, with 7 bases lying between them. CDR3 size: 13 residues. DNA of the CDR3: TGTGCCAGCAGTTTATTAGGGGGCACTGAAGCTTTCTTT. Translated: CASSLLGGTEAFF.

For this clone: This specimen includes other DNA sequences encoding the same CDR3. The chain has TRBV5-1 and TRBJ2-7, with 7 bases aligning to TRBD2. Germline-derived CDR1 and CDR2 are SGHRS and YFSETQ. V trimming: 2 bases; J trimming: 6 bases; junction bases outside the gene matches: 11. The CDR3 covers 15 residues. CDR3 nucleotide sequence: TGCGCCAGCAGCTTTTCCGGGCAGGGCGGGGGCGAGCAGTACTTC. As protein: CASSFSGQGGGEQYF.

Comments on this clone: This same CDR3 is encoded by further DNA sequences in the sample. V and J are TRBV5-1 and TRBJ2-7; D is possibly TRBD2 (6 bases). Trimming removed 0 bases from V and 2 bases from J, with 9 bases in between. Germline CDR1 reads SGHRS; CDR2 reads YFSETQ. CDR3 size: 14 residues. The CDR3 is CASSLVPSAYEQYF. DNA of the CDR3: TGCGCCAGCAGCTTGGTACCTAGCGCCTACGAGCAGTACTTC.

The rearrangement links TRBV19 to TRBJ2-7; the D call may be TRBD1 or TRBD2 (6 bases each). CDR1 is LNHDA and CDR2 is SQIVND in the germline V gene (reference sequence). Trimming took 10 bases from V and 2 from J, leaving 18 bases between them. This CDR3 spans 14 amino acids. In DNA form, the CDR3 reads TGTGCCACCAGGTCGGGGGCCGGCACCTACGAGCAGTACTTC. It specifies CATRSGAGTYEQYF.

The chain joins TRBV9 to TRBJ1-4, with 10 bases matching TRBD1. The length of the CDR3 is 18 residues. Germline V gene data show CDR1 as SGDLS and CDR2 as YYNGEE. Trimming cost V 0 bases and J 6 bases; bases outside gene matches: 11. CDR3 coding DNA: TGTGCCAGCAGCGTAGGGACCCCGGGACAGGGGTTGTATGAAAAACTGTTTTTT. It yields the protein CASSVGTPGQGLYEKLFF.

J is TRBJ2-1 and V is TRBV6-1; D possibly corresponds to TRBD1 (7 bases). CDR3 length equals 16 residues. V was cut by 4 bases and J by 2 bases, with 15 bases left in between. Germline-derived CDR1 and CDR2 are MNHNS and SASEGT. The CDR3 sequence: CASSGYRGGTYNEQFF. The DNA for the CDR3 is TGTGCCAGCAGTGGATACAGGGGAGGTACCTACAATGAGCAGTTCTTC.

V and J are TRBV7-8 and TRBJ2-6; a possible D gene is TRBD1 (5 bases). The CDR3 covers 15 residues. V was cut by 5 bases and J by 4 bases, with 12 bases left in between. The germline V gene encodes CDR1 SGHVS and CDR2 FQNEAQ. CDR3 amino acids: CASSPMGRGANVLTF. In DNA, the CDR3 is TGTGCCAGCAGCCCGATGGGGCGCGGGGCCAACGTCCTGACTTTC.

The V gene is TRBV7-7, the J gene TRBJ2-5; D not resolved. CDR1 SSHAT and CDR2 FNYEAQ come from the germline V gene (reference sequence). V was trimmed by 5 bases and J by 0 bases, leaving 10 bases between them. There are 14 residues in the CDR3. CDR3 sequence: CASSMALDQETQYF. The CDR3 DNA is TGTGCCAGCAGCATGGCGCTAGACCAAGAGACCCAGTACTTC.

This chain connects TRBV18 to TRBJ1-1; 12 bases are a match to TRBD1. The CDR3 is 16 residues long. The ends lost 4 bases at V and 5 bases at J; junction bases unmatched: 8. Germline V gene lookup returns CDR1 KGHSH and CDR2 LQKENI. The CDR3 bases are TGTGCCAGCTCACGAGGGACAGGGGGCCCGGGGACTGAAGCTTTCTTT. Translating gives CASSRGTGGPGTEAFF.

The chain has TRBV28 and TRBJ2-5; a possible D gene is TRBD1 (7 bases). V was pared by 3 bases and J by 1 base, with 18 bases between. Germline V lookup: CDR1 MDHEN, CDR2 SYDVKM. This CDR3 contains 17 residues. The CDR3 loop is CASSFYTGGGIQETQYF. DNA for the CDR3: TGTGCCAGCAGTTTTTATACCGGAGGGGGCATCCAAGAGACCCAGTACTTC.

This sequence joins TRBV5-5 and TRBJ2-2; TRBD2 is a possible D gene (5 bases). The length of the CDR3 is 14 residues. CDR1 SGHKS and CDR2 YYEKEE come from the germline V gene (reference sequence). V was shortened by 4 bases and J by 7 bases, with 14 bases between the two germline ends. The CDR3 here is CASSPFRGDGELFF. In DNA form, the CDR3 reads TGTGCCAGCAGCCCATTTCGGGGAGACGGGGAGCTGTTTTTT.